The next 31 T cell receptor beta chains were all read from a single sample in a study of cytomegalovirus exposure and HLA in healthy donors. The PCR ran on 60 Vbeta and 13 Jbeta primers. The assay was immunoSEQ multiplex PCR, and TCRdb's table has in-frame clones only and misses some. The sample contains around 160,000 clones, roughly 85% of which appear only once. The sequencing input was PBMCs. The receptors come from a man aged 18 to 29 in good health and CMV-seropositive.

The chain combines TRBV12-5 with TRBJ1-5; a weak D match, TRBD1 (5 bases). The ends were cut back, 3 bases at V and 5 bases at J, with 14 bases in the middle. The CDR3 loop spans 15 amino acids. Germline V gives CDR1 LGHNT, CDR2 FRNRAP. CDR3 sequence: CASGLVGARDQPQHF. The CDR3 DNA reads TGTGCTAGTGGTTTAGTAGGGGCCCGCGATCAGCCCCAGCATTTT.

The chain carries TRBV9 and TRBJ2-1; TRBD1 is a possible D gene (6 bases). The V end lost 0 bases, the J end lost 5 bases, and 15 bases lay between the germline ends. Germline CDR1 is SGDLS and CDR2 is YYNGEE. The CDR3 consists of 16 residues. DNA for the CDR3: TGTGCCAGCAGCGTAGCGCCGAGGGGGACCAACAATGAGCAGTTCTTC. This encodes CASSVAPRGTNNEQFF.

The gene calls are TRBV6-1 and TRBJ1-2, with a possible D match to TRBD1 (5 bases). The CDR3 length is 14 residues. Germline values: CDR1 MNHNS, CDR2 SASEGT. V was shortened by 3 bases and J by 12 bases, with 20 bases between the two germline ends. CDR3: CASSEQQANIWNTF. The CDR3 DNA reads TGTGCCAGCAGTGAGCAACAGGCGAACATATGGAACACCTTC.

This clone was seen once. One junction end disagrees with the germline gene, perhaps due to a read error. V is TRBV7-9 and J is TRBJ1-1, with D possibly matching TRBD1 (5 bases). The CDR3 spans 16 residues. CDR1 and CDR2 (germline): SEHNR, FQNEAQ (reference sequence). The CDR3 loop reads CSSSQPPGGMNTEAFF. The CDR3, as DNA: TGTTCCAGCAGCCAGCCCCCCGGGGGGATGAACACTGAAGCTTTCTTT.

J is TRBJ2-7 and V is TRBV6-5; D not certain. Germline assignment: CDR1 MNHEY and CDR2 SVGAGI. Trimming stripped 3 bases from V and 3 bases from J, with 9 bases between. This CDR3 is built from 13 residues. CDR3 residues: CASSYTRGYEQYF. The CDR3 nucleotides read TGTGCCAGCAGTTATACCCGAGGCTACGAGCAGTACTTC.

The table lists this clone with a count of one. V and J are TRBV15 and TRBJ2-1; TRBD2 is a possible D gene (6 bases). Germline lookup yields CDR1 LNHNV and CDR2 YYDKDF (reference sequence). Trimming removed 5 bases from V and 6 bases from J, with 14 bases in between. The CDR3 covers 14 residues. CDR3 nucleotide sequence: TGTGCCACCAGCCCCCGACGGGGAGGCAATGAGCAGTTCTTC. Residues: CATSPRRGGNEQFF.

V is TRBV5-1 and J is TRBJ1-6; a weak D match, TRBD1 (5 bases). CDR1 is SGHRS, CDR2 YFSETQ, per germline. V was shortened by 7 bases and J by 5 bases, with 16 bases between the two germline ends. The CDR3 covers 15 residues. The CDR3 DNA is TGCGCCAGCGCCCCGACAGTCGCGGATAATTCACCCCTCCACTTT. Amino acid sequence: CASAPTVADNSPLHF.

Regarding this clone: The junction does not match germline at one end; this may be a read error. The rearrangement links TRBV5-6 to TRBJ1-1; the D gene is possibly TRBD1 (5 bases). The CDR3 has 15 amino acids. Germline CDR1 is SGHDT and CDR2 is YYEEEE. The CDR3 DNA is TGTGCCAGCAGTCGAGGGTGGGGGGGGAACGCTGAAGCTTTCTTT. This sequence encodes CASSRGWGGNAEAFF.

The chain employs TRBV13 and TRBJ2-5; 8 bases match TRBD2. Germline lookup yields CDR1 PRHDT and CDR2 FYEKMQ (reference sequence). This CDR3 is built from 15 residues. With V trimmed by 5 bases and J by 1 base, 6 bases remained unmatched. The CDR3 nucleotides read TGTGCCAGCAGCCCACGCGGGGGGAGCCAAGAGACCCAGTACTTC. Translation gives CASSPRGGSQETQYF.

V usage is TRBV5-1 and J usage is TRBJ2-2; D perhaps matches TRBD1 (5 bases). Trimming left V 4 bases short and J 0 bases short, with 22 bases between. The length of the CDR3 is 19 residues. The V gene's germline CDR1 is SGHRS and CDR2 YFSETQ. This CDR3 reads CASSPVAGLARANTGELFF. The CDR3 DNA sequence: TGCGCCAGCAGCCCCGTCGCAGGGTTAGCTCGGGCGAACACCGGGGAGCTGTTTTTT.

The V gene is TRBV2, the J gene TRBJ1-6, with D unclear. The CDR3 covers 15 residues. Trimming cost V 0 bases and J 5 bases, with 8 bases left between them. CDR1 SNHLY and CDR2 FYNNEI come from the germline V gene. Here the CDR3 DNA reads TGTGCCAGCAGTGAAGCAACCACAAATAATTCACCCCTCCACTTT. Amino acids: CASSEATTNNSPLHF.

This clone was counted only a few times. The V and J genes are TRBV7-9 and TRBJ1-5; tentative D call: TRBD1 (5 bases). The CDR3 is made up of 17 amino acids. V lost 1 base and J 5 bases, leaving 18 bases between the germline ends. The germline CDR1 and CDR2 sequences are SEHNR and FQNEAQ (reference sequence). The CDR3 spells CASSLVASGGTYQPQHF. The CDR3, as DNA: TGTGCCAGCAGCTTAGTCGCGAGCGGGGGGACCTATCAGCCCCAGCATTTT.

This clone is a singleton in its sample. This CDR3 is CASSPLLQETQYF. The CDR3 bases are TGTGCCAGCAGCCCGTTGTTACAAGAGACCCAGTACTTC. V is TRBV5-4 and J is TRBJ2-5; the D is unclear. The CDR3 runs to 13 residues. V gave up 4 bases and J gave up 2 bases, with 9 bases separating them. Germline V gives CDR1 SGHNT, CDR2 YYREEE (reference sequence).

The V and J genes are TRBV7-2 and TRBJ2-7; D is unclear. Germline-derived CDR1 and CDR2 are SGHTA and FQGNSA. V lost 4 bases and J lost 4, with 5 bases in between. The CDR3 is made up of 11 amino acids. The DNA of the CDR3 is TGTGCCAGCAGCTCCGTGTACGAGCAGTACTTC. This encodes CASSSVYEQYF.

The chain employs TRBV7-2 and TRBJ2-1, with TRBD2 identical over 7 bases. V shed 0 bases, J shed 3 bases, and the junction held 11 bases outside the gene matches. Germline loops: CDR1 SGHTA, CDR2 FQGNSA. This CDR3 comprises 18 residues. CDR3 loop: CASSLAVGPAGNYNEQFF. The DNA for the CDR3 is TGTGCCAGCAGCTTAGCGGTAGGTCCAGCGGGGAACTACAATGAGCAGTTCTTC.

The chain carries TRBV27 and TRBJ2-5; possibly TRBD2 for D (7 bases). The CDR3 contains 16 residues. V was shortened by 2 bases and J by 4 bases, with 17 bases between the two germline ends. The germline CDR1 and CDR2 sequences are MNHEY and SMNVEV (reference sequence). CDR3 residues: CASSLRGVGGRETQYF. The CDR3 DNA reads TGTGCCAGCAGTTTACGAGGGGTGGGGGGGCGAGAGACCCAGTACTTC.

The V and J genes are TRBV6-5 and TRBJ1-1; D remains unclear. Trimming took 5 bases from V and 1 from J, leaving 11 bases between them. This CDR3 has 14 residues. Germline loops: CDR1 MNHEY, CDR2 SVGAGI. The CDR3 loop reads CASSPRGRNTEAFF. In nucleotides, the CDR3 is TGTGCCAGCAGTCCGCGAGGGCGGAACACTGAAGCTTTCTTT.

The J gene is TRBJ1-6, the V gene TRBV5-5; 9 positions match TRBD1. This CDR3 spans 15 amino acids. J lost 7 bases, V lost 4 bases, and 6 bases had no gene match. Per the germline V gene, CDR1 is SGHKS and CDR2 is YYEKEE (reference sequence). This CDR3 is CASSTLQGANSPLHF. In DNA form, the CDR3 reads TGTGCCAGCAGCACATTACAGGGGGCGAATTCACCCCTCCACTTT.

This chain uses TRBV6-5 with TRBJ1-1; 7 positions match TRBD1. Germline V CDR1 and CDR2: MNHEY, SVGAGI. V was pared by 6 bases and J by 1 base, with 2 bases of the junction left unmatched. CDR3 length: 13 residues. CDR3 sequence: CASRRQGNTEAFF. The CDR3 DNA sequence: TGTGCCAGCAGGAGACAGGGGAACACTGAAGCTTTCTTT.

As for this clone: Sequence at one end of the junction differs from germline and may be a read error. The CDR3 loop is CASSDRSYGQYF. The CDR3 region has the DNA TGTGCCAGCAGTGATCGAAGCTACGGGCAGTACTTC. J is TRBJ2-7 and V is TRBV25-1; D remains ambiguous. The germline V gene encodes CDR1 MGHDK and CDR2 SYGVNS. The length of the CDR3 is 12 residues.

This clone has just a few counts. The rearrangement uses TRBV6-5 and TRBJ2-7, with D possibly TRBD1 on 6 matching bases. Germline CDR1 reads MNHEY; CDR2 reads SVGAGI. The CDR3 has 11 residues. V shed 5 bases and J shed 5 bases, with 7 bases lying between them. The CDR3 nucleotides read TGTGCCAGCAGTCAGGGGCACGAGCAGTACTTC. Translation: CASSQGHEQYF.

The V call is TRBV5-1, the J call TRBJ1-1; D is possibly TRBD1 (6 bases). V lost 5 bases and J lost 1, with 12 bases in between. The CDR3 runs 14 residues. Germline lookup yields CDR1 SGHRS and CDR2 YFSETQ. The CDR3 DNA reads as TGCGCCAGCAGACAGGGTTACGGGAACACTGAAGCTTTCTTT. Translated, it gives CASRQGYGNTEAFF.

V gene TRBV7-6 combines with J gene TRBJ1-3, with TRBD1 matching 9 bases. The CDR3 totals 16 residues. Germline V gives CDR1 SGHVS, CDR2 FNYEAQ. Germline trimming cut 5 bases from V and 2 bases from J; bases unmatched to any gene: 7. CDR3: CASSPPGQGPGNTIYF. The CDR3 DNA follows: TGTGCCAGCAGCCCGCCGGGACAGGGACCTGGAAACACCATATATTTT.

The chain links TRBV5-1 to TRBJ1-1; TRBD1 aligns across 10 bases. V gave up 7 bases and J gave up 3 bases; unmatched junction bases: 12. This CDR3 has 16 residues. Germline V gene lookup returns CDR1 SGHRS and CDR2 YFSETQ. The CDR3 region is CASGTGTGVFDTEAFF. The CDR3 bases are TGCGCCAGCGGTACCGGGACAGGGGTTTTTGACACTGAAGCTTTCTTT.

The J gene is TRBJ1-3, the V gene TRBV5-1; D remains unclear. V was clipped by 4 bases and J by 4 bases, with 9 bases between them. The CDR3 runs to 13 residues. Germline loops: CDR1 SGHRS, CDR2 YFSETQ. CDR3 residues: CASSDTQGNTIYF. For the CDR3, the DNA is TGCGCCAGCAGCGATACACAGGGAAACACCATATATTTT.

This chain joins TRBV6-4 and TRBJ2-5; maybe TRBD1 (6 bases). The J call may be in error: the DNA end matches TRBJ2-7 better. The CDR3 loop spans 15 amino acids. CDR1 and CDR2 (germline): MRHNA, SNTAGT. The CDR3 reads CASSESPDSYYEQYF. The CDR3 DNA reads as TGTGCCAGCAGTGAATCCCCGGACAGTTATTACGAGCAGTACTTC.

V is TRBV21-1 and J is TRBJ1-3. TRBV21-1 is termed a pseudogene. The CDR3 runs to 15 residues. CDR3 in amino acids: CASSKDTGEKNTIYF. Written as DNA, the CDR3 is TGTGCCAGCAGCAAAGATACGGGGGAGAAAAACACCATATATTTT.

The chain links TRBV7-2 to TRBJ2-5, with a weak D call TRBD2 (5 bases). From germline, CDR1 is SGHTA and CDR2 FQGNSA. The CDR3 is 13 amino acids. Trimming left V 2 bases short and J 3 bases short, with 7 bases between. The CDR3 DNA sequence: TGTGCCAGCAGCTTAACTAGAGAAGAGACCCAGTACTTC. It specifies CASSLTREETQYF.

The chain links TRBV5-6 to TRBJ1-2; 11 nucleotides line up with TRBD1. Germline assignment: CDR1 SGHDT and CDR2 YYEEEE. V shed 4 bases and J 7 bases; nucleotides not matched to a gene: 3. This CDR3 contains 13 residues. The CDR3 is CASSRTGGTGYTF. The CDR3 nucleotides read TGTGCCAGCAGCCGGACAGGGGGCACTGGCTACACCTTC.

The gene calls are TRBV30 and TRBJ1-1; a possible D gene is TRBD1 (5 bases). Trimming took 2 bases from V and 0 from J, leaving 13 bases between them. The CDR3 has 15 amino acids. Germline V gives CDR1 GTSNPN, CDR2 SVGIG (reference sequence). The CDR3 loop is CAWSRGPEMNTEAFF. CDR3 DNA: TGTGCCTGGAGTAGGGGTCCGGAGATGAACACTGAAGCTTTCTTT.

The gene calls are TRBV9 and TRBJ1-6; the match to TRBD1 covers 10 bases. CDR3 length: 18 amino acids. V lost 0 bases to trimming and J lost 7 bases; unmatched junction nucleotides: 10. Per the germline V gene, CDR1 is SGDLS and CDR2 is YYNGEE. CDR3 sequence: CASSVDPRPDRGNSPLHF. The CDR3 DNA follows: TGTGCCAGCAGCGTAGACCCACGACCGGACAGGGGGAATTCACCCCTCCACTTT.